One T cell receptor beta chain is described in this entry. What it binds is unknown. The data were taken from a study of cytomegalovirus exposure and HLA in healthy donors. Study information: Among 398 genotyped donors, more than 65% fell in the Caucasian-associated ancestry cluster.

Use of 60 Vbeta and 13 Jbeta primers characterized the PCR. Profiling relied on immunoSEQ multiplex PCR, and the TCRdb table lists in-frame clones only, not all of them. In the table there are around 100,000 clones, around 83% of which are singletons. The study's findings and limits: It was confirmed in vitro that three of the CMV-associated chains were specific for CMV antigens.

CDR1 and CDR2 (germline): SGHRS, YFSETQ. This CDR3 contains 18 residues. The junction had 4 bases not matched to a gene; V was cut back by 0 bases and J by 0 bases. Sequences were obtained from PBMCs. This receptor was taken from a female donor in good health and CMV-seropositive. The chain recombines TRBV5-1 with TRBJ2-7; 15 bases are shared with TRBD2. CDR3 in DNA: TGCGCCAGCAGCTTGGGGACTAGCGGGGGGGTAAGCTCCTACGAGCAGTACTTC. This encodes CASSLGTSGGVSSYEQYF. The full variable domain, its missing parts supplied by reference TRBV5-1 and TRBJ2-7, is KAGVTQTPRYLIKTRGQQVTLSCSPISGHRSVSWYQQTPGQGLQFLFEYFSETQRNKGNFPGRFSGRQFSNSRSEMNVSTLELGDSALYLCASSLGTSGGVSSYEQYFGPGTRLTVT.